These 13 T cell receptor beta chains originate from one sample sequenced in a study of regulatory T cells in long-lasting Graves disease. The time point denotes: newly diagnosed GD, antithyroid drugs for less than 3 months. RNA isolated from PBMCs was used to make the TCR library. Arm-PCR of CDR3 regions with iRepertoire HTBI primers generated TCR beta libraries. TCRdb recomputed calls from the multiplex PCR reads with MiXCR, one row per CDR3 protein. The sample includes hundreds of thousands of distinct CDR3 sequences, roughly 15% of them seen just once. This same sample was also taken into another study, of T cells in Graves' hyperthyroidism and ophthalmopathy.

The input for sequencing was peripheral blood mononuclear cells (PBMCs), taken at new diagnosis, from a patient treated with antithyroid drugs. Receptor source: a man younger than 35 with Graves disease.

The chain joins TRBV27 to TRBJ2-7; D remains ambiguous. Germline lookup yields CDR1 MNHEY and CDR2 SMNVEV (reference sequence). The V end lost 7 bases, the J end lost 0 bases, and 16 bases lay between the germline ends. The CDR3 covers 15 residues. The DNA of the CDR3 is TGTGCCAGCAAAGGACCGGGTTGGGGCTCCTACGAGCAGTACTTC. Translated, it gives CASKGPGWGSYEQYF.

Worth noting for this clonotype: This may come from a read error, since a much larger clone is one base off. The chain carries TRBV12-3 or TRBV12-4 and TRBJ2-2; perhaps TRBD1 as D (5 bases). The CDR3 has 14 residues. CDR3 DNA sequence: TGTGCCAGCAGTACCCAGGGTGGCACCTGGGAGCTGTTTTTT. As protein: CASSTQGGTWELFF.

This clonotype appeared a few times. The chain uses TRBV5-5 and TRBJ1-4; 8 bases agree with TRBD1. This CDR3 spans 17 amino acids. V was pared by 4 bases and J by 3 bases, with 11 bases of the junction left unmatched. Germline CDR1 SGHKS, CDR2 YYEKEE (reference sequence). The DNA for the CDR3 is TGTGCCAGCAGCGCGCCGACAGGGGCAGGATCTAATGAAAAACTGTTTTTT. Protein product: CASSAPTGAGSNEKLFF.

This clonotype was found many times. The chain has TRBV5-6 and TRBJ2-1; TRBD2 matches at 13 bases. Germline values: CDR1 SGHDT, CDR2 YYEEEE. The CDR3 spans 17 residues. The V gene end was trimmed by 3 bases and the J gene end by 7 bases; junction bases not matched to a gene: 10. CDR3 loop: CASSSMIGLAGDNEQFF. The CDR3 nucleotides are TGTGCCAGCAGCTCCATGATCGGACTAGCGGGAGATAATGAGCAGTTCTTC.

V gene TRBV29-1 combines with J gene TRBJ2-5; D gene uncertain. Germline loops: CDR1 SQVTM, CDR2 ANQGSEA. The V and J ends lost 1 base and 7 bases respectively, with 13 bases between them. This CDR3 is built from 13 residues. The CDR3 sequence: CSVEVGSGRTQYF. The CDR3 nucleotides are TGCAGCGTTGAAGTAGGGTCTGGTAGGACCCAGTACTTC.

This chain joins TRBV2 and TRBJ2-7; 13 bases map to TRBD2. CDR3 length equals 15 residues. V lost 6 bases and J lost 3; bases outside the gene matches: 5. Germline loops: CDR1 SNHLY, CDR2 FYNNEI. DNA for the CDR3: TGTGCCAGCAGCGGGAGGACTAGCGGGAGCTACGAGCAGTACTTC. This gives the protein CASSGRTSGSYEQYF.

V gene TRBV5-1 combines with J gene TRBJ2-6; D is possibly TRBD1 (6 bases). There are 16 residues in the CDR3. Germline V lookup: CDR1 SGHRS, CDR2 YFSETQ. V shed 4 bases and J shed 0 bases, with 11 bases lying between them. CDR3 region: CASSPGHGSGANVLTF. The CDR3 DNA follows: TGCGCCAGCAGCCCGGGACACGGCTCTGGGGCCAACGTCCTGACTTTC.

The chain employs TRBV15 and TRBJ2-5; 7 nucleotides agree with TRBD1. This CDR3 is 15 amino acids long. The germline V gene encodes CDR1 LNHNV and CDR2 YYDKDF (reference sequence). Losses at the gene ends were 1 base for V and 1 base for J; bases not matched to a gene: 3. CDR3 nucleotides: TGTGCCACCAGCAGAGTTGGGACAGTCCAAGAGACCCAGTACTTC. Translation: CATSRVGTVQETQYF.

This clonotype was seen many times. The V and J genes are TRBV12-3 or TRBV12-4 and TRBJ1-5; possible D gene TRBD1, 5 bases. The germline V and J ends were trimmed by 1 base and 6 bases, with 13 bases remaining between them. The CDR3 is 15 amino acids. The CDR3 region is CASSLGGLWGQPQHF. As DNA, the CDR3 is TGTGCCAGCAGTTTAGGGGGACTTTGGGGTCAGCCCCAGCATTTT.

The chain joins TRBV10-1 to TRBJ2-3, with TRBD1 as a possible D gene (6 bases). Trimming removed 5 bases at V and 5 bases at J, with 11 bases between. The CDR3 is 13 amino acids. The V gene's germline CDR1 is WNHNN and CDR2 SYGVQD (reference sequence). The CDR3 loop is CASSRQAGDTQYF. The CDR3 DNA sequence: TGCGCCAGCAGTCGACAGGCCGGAGATACGCAGTATTTT.

This clonotype was detected ten times or more. This chain connects TRBV28 to TRBJ2-1; 8 bases are shared with TRBD1. CDR1 and CDR2 from the germline V gene are MDHEN and SYDVKM. CDR3 length: 17 residues. V was clipped by 3 bases and J by 3 bases; unmatched bases: 10. DNA for the CDR3: TGTGCCAGCAGTTTCGGGGCGGGCAGGGGGCTCTACAATGAGCAGTTCTTC. Amino acid sequence: CASSFGAGRGLYNEQFF.

About this clonotype itself: The final CDR3 position lacks the conserved phenylalanine or tryptophan, pointing to a likely read error. The rearrangement links TRBV12-3 or TRBV12-4 to TRBJ1-1; 8 bases agree with TRBD1. The V gene end was trimmed by 3 bases and the J gene end by 0 bases; junction bases not matched to a gene: 9. The CDR3 has 17 residues. CDR3 nucleotides: TGTGCCAGCAGTTTTCGACAGGGGAGAAGAATGAACACTGAAGCTTTCCTT. Residues: CASSFRQGRRMNTEAFL.

Concerning this clonotype: This may stem from a read error, because a much larger clone lies one nucleotide away. The chain employs TRBV5-1 and TRBJ2-7; weak D call: TRBD1 (5 bases). The CDR3 length is 15 residues. From germline, CDR1 is SGHRS and CDR2 YFSETQ. Trimming stripped 0 bases from V and 0 bases from J, with 10 bases between. Here the CDR3 reads CASSLGQPNSYEQYF. The CDR3 DNA reads as TGCGCCAGCAGCTTGGGACAGCCGAACTCCTACGAGCAGTACTTC.